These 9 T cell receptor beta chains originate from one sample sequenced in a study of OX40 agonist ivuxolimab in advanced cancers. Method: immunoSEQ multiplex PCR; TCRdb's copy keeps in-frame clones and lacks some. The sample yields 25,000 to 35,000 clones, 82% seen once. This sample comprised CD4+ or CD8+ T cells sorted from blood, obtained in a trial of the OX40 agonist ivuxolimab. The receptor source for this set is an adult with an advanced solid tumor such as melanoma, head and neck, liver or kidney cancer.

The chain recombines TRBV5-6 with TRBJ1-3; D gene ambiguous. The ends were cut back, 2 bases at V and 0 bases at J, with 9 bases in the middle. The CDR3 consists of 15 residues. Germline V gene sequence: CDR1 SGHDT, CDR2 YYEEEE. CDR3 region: CASSFPTASGNTIYF. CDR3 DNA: TGTGCCAGCAGCTTTCCCACAGCCTCTGGAAACACCATATATTTT.

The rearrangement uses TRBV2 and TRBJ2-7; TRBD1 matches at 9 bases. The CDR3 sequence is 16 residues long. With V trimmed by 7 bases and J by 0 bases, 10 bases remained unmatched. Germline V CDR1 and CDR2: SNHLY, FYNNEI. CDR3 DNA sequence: TGTGCCAGCAAGAGAGCCGGGACAGGGACCTCCTACGAGCAGTACTTC. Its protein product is CASKRAGTGTSYEQYF.

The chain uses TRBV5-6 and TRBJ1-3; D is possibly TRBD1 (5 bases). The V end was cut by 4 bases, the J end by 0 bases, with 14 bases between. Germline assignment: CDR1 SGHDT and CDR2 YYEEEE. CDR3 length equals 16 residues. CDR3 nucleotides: TGTGCCAGCAGCAGATGGGGACGGAGCTCTGGAAACACCATATATTTT. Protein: CASSRWGRSSGNTIYF. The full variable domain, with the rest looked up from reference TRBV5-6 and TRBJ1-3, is DAGVTQSPTHLIKTRGQQVTLRCSPKSGHDTVSWYQQALGQGPQFIFQYYEEEERQRGNFPDRFSGHQFPNYSSELNVNALLLGDSALYLCASSRWGRSSGNTIYFGEGSWLTVV.

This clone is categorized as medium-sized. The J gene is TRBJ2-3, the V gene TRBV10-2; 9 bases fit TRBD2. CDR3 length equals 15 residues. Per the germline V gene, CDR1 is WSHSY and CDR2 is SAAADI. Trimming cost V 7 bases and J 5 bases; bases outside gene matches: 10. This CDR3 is CASNIAGAGGDTQYF. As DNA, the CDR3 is TGCGCCAGCAATATAGCGGGAGCAGGAGGAGATACGCAGTATTTT.

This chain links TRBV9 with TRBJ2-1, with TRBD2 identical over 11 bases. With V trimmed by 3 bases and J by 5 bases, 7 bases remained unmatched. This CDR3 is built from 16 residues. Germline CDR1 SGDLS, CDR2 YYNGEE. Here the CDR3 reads CASSEGRLAGNNEQFF. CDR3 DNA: TGTGCCAGCAGCGAGGGCCGACTAGCGGGAAACAATGAGCAGTTCTTC.

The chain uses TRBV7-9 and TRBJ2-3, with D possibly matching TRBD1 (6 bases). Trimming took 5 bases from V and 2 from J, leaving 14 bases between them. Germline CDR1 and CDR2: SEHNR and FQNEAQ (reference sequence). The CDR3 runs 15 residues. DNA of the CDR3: TGTGCCAGCAGCCCCGGGACATGGATCACAGATACGCAGTATTTT. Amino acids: CASSPGTWITDTQYF.

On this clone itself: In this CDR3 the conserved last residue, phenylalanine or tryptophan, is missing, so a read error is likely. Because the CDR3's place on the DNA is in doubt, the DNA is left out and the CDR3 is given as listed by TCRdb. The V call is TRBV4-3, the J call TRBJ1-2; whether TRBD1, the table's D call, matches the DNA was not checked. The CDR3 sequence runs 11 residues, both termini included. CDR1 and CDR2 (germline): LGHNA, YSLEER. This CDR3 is CASSQETGSVA.

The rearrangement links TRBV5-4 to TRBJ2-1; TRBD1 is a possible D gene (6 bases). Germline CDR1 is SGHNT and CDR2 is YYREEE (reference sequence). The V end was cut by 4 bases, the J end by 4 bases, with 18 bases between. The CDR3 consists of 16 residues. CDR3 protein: CASSTAGTLKYNEQFF. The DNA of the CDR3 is TGTGCCAGCAGCACAGCCGGGACATTAAAATACAATGAGCAGTTCTTC. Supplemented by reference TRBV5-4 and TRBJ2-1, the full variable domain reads ETGVTQSPTHLIKTRGQQVTLRCSSQSGHNTVSWYQQALGQGPQFIFQYYREEENGRGNFPPRFSGLQFPNYSSELNVNALELDDSALYLCASSTAGTLKYNEQFFGPGTRLTVL.

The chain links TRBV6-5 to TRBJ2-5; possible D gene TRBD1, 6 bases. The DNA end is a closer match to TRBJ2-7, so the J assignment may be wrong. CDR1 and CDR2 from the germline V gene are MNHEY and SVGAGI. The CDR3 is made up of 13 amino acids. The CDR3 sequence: CASRPTGKFEQYF. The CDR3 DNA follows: TGTGCCAGCAGACCCACAGGGAAATTCGAGCAGTACTTC.